The rows below give T cell receptor beta chains drawn from one sample of a study of blood T cells in healthy people across ages. TCRdb reanalysed the 5' RACE reads using MiXCR and keeps one entry per CDR3 protein. This table has 1.5 million to 2 million distinct CDR3 sequences, less than 50% appearing once. The sequenced sample was blood. The receptors come from a woman aged 35 to 49 in good health. CDR3s include the opening cysteine and the closing phenylalanine or tryptophan. A D gene is named only where the DNA matches it firmly. Clone size is stated in some rows and not others, as once, few, many or a class when expanded.

>13|.|TRBV10-3|TRBJ2-7|.
CAISADNSYEQYF
TGTGCCATCAGTGCGGACAACTCCTACGAGCAGTACTTC
>18|TRBD2|TRBV9|TRBJ2-3|few
CASSAARLAGGMEDTQYF
TGTGCCAGCAGCGCGGCGCGACTAGCGGGGGGGATGGAAGATACGCAGTATTTT
>17|.|TRBV18|TRBJ2-4|.
CASSPTSDTLAKNIQYF
TGTGCCAGCTCACCGACTTCTGACACCCTAGCCAAAAACATTCAGTACTTC
>15|.|TRBV20-1|TRBJ2-1|few
CSARDSRRLGNEQFF
TGCAGTGCTAGAGATTCGCGCAGGTTGGGGAATGAGCAGTTCTTC
>15|.|TRBV7-2|TRBJ2-7|few
CASSSPLGGVDEQYF
TGTGCCAGCAGCTCCCCCTTGGGGGGCGTCGACGAGCAGTACTTC
>15|TRBD2|TRBV7-2|TRBJ2-2|.
CASSAGGRNTGELFF
TGTGCCAGCAGCGCGGGGGGCCGAAACACCGGGGAGCTGTTTTTT
>14|.|TRBV5-1|TRBJ2-5|.
CASSWGPGGETQYF
TGCGCCAGCAGCTGGGGCCCTGGGGGAGAGACCCAGTACTTC
>16|.|TRBV28|TRBJ2-5|.
CASSSRAETFQETQYF
TGTGCCAGCAGCTCCAGGGCCGAAACCTTCCAAGAGACCCAGTACTTC
>12|.|TRBV6-5|TRBJ1-1|once
CASRKRGDEAFF
TGTGCCAGCAGAAAGAGGGGAGATGAAGCTTTCTTT
>19|TRBD2|TRBV14|TRBJ2-3|.
CASSPRIVGYGGISDTQYF
TGTGCCAGCAGCCCACGGATAGTGGGCTACGGGGGGATATCAGATACGCAGTATTTT
>12|.|TRBV20-1|TRBJ2-3|.
CSDGREPDTQYF
TGCAGTGATGGTAGAGAGCCAGATACGCAGTATTTT
>14|TRBD1|TRBV20-1|TRBJ2-7|few
CSARGSDRVYEQYF
TGCAGTGCTAGAGGAAGCGACAGGGTTTACGAGCAGTACTTC
>18|TRBD2|TRBV12-3/TRBV12-4|TRBJ2-3|.
CASRPGSGGAPSTDTQYF
TGTGCCAGCAGGCCCGGAAGCGGGGGGGCCCCGAGCACAGATACGCAGTATTTT
>15|.|TRBV5-1|TRBJ2-3|few
CASSLGVGPTDTQYF
TGCGCCAGCAGCTTGGGGGTGGGCCCCACAGATACGCAGTATTTT
>14|.|TRBV4-1|TRBJ2-3|once
CASSQEGFSDTQYF
TGCGCCAGCAGCCAAGAAGGATTTTCAGATACGCAGTATTTT
>15|.|TRBV6-6|TRBJ2-3|.
CASITSGGALDTQYF
TGTGCCAGCATCACCTCTGGGGGCGCGTTAGATACGCAGTATTTT
>14|.|TRBV6-5|TRBJ2-1|few
CASRTGTDYNEQFF
TGTGCCAGCAGAACAGGGACGGATTACAATGAGCAGTTCTTC
>13|.|TRBV29-1|TRBJ1-2|.
CSDSGQGPNGYTF
TGCAGCGACAGCGGCCAGGGGCCGAATGGCTACACCTTC
>12|.|TRBV3-1|TRBJ1-2|.
CASSQVGDGYTF
TGTGCCAGCAGCCAAGTTGGGGACGGCTACACCTTC
>14|.|TRBV4-3|TRBJ1-2|.
CASSQDQAAYGYTF
TGCGCCAGCAGCCAAGATCAGGCAGCTTATGGCTACACCTTC
>12|.|TRBV2|TRBJ2-1|.
CASSTPGRKQFF
TGTGCCAGCAGCACCCCTGGGCGAAAGCAGTTCTTC
>11|.|TRBV20-1|TRBJ2-3|.
CSALTYDTQYF
TGCAGTGCTCTTACTTACGATACGCAGTATTTT
>19|TRBD2|TRBV4-2|TRBJ2-2|.
CASSLRVAGTPSDTGELFF
TGTGCCAGCAGCCTACGGGTAGCGGGGACTCCCTCGGACACCGGGGAGCTGTTTTTT
>13|TRBD1|TRBV20-1|TRBJ2-5|few
CSARTGGTETQYF
TGCAGTGCGCGGACAGGGGGCACTGAGACCCAGTACTTC
>17|TRBD2|TRBV12-3/TRBV12-4|TRBJ2-5|.
CASSLKWAGVEQETQYF
TGTGCCAGCAGTTTAAAGTGGGCGGGGGTGGAACAAGAGACCCAGTACTTC
>15|TRBD2|TRBV20-1|TRBJ2-7|.
CSARPGLAGSYEQYF
TGCAGTGCTAGACCGGGACTAGCGGGTTCCTACGAGCAGTACTTC
>15|.|TRBV14|TRBJ2-6|.
CASSQDRWFTNVLTF
TGTGCCAGCAGCCAAGATCGCTGGTTTACCAACGTCCTGACTTTC
>14|.|TRBV9|TRBJ2-5|few
CASSVEGSTETQYF
TGTGCCAGCAGCGTCGAGGGCAGTACGGAGACCCAGTACTTC
>15|.|TRBV2|TRBJ1-2|.
CASGPTMVERYGYTF
TGTGCCAGCGGACCGACGATGGTCGAAAGATATGGCTACACCTTC
>15|.|TRBV6-5|TRBJ2-6|few
CASSYSLTGANVLTF
TGTGCCAGCAGTTACTCACTAACTGGGGCCAACGTCCTGACTTTC
>16|TRBD1|TRBV6-6|TRBJ2-7|.
CASSYQSGTGGDEQYF
TGTGCCAGCAGTTACCAATCCGGGACAGGGGGCGACGAGCAGTACTTC